Below are 24 T cell receptor beta chains sequenced from a single sample in a study of blood T cell repertoires in COVID-19. Some clones are missing from TCRdb's copy, which holds only in-frame ones; the method was immunoSEQ multiplex PCR. The sample lists fewer than 75,000 clones, 70% to 90% occurring once. The specimen was peripheral blood. The receptors originated from a man aged 45 to 65 with active COVID-19.

This clone was picked up a small number of times. This rearrangement joins TRBV4-2 to TRBJ2-7, with a possible D match to TRBD2 (6 bases). From germline, CDR1 is LGHNA and CDR2 YNFKEQ. The length of the CDR3 is 18 residues. Trimming shortened V by 0 bases and J by 2 bases, and 20 bases separated the two germline ends. The CDR3 DNA reads TGTGCCAGCAGCCAAGATCCCTTTTTTTCGGGAGCGACCTACGAGCAGTACTTC. Protein product: CASSQDPFFSGATYEQYF.

The V call is TRBV5-1, the J call TRBJ2-3; D remains unclear. The germline V and J ends were trimmed by 5 bases and 0 bases, with 7 bases remaining between them. The CDR3 loop spans 13 amino acids. Germline CDR1 SGHRS, CDR2 YFSETQ. In DNA form, the CDR3 reads TGCGCCAGCAGGAGGAGTAGCACAGATACGCAGTATTTT. It codes for CASRRSSTDTQYF.

This chain uses TRBV20-1 with TRBJ2-7, with 7 bases that match TRBD2. The V gene end was trimmed by 4 bases and the J gene end by 2 bases; junction bases not matched to a gene: 8. Germline CDR1 is DFQATT and CDR2 is SNEGSKA (reference sequence). The CDR3 is 14 residues long. This chain's CDR3 is CSANERGRAYEQYF. The CDR3, as DNA: TGCAGTGCTAATGAGCGGGGACGGGCCTACGAGCAGTACTTC.

Concerning this clone itself: This sample also contains other DNA sequences that code for the same CDR3. The gene calls are TRBV3-1 (or the pseudogene TRBV3-2) and TRBJ2-2; TRBD1 matches 9 bases. V shed 4 bases, J shed 2 bases, and the junction held 5 bases outside the gene matches. The CDR3 covers 16 residues. Looked up from germline, CDR1 is LGHDT and CDR2 is YNNKEL (reference sequence). The CDR3 reads CASSLRQGVNTGELFF. The CDR3 nucleotides are TGTGCCAGCAGCCTCCGACAGGGGGTCAACACCGGGGAGCTGTTTTTT.

V and J are TRBV15 and TRBJ2-2; 8 nucleotides line up with TRBD1. The V gene end was trimmed by 8 bases and the J gene end by 7 bases; junction bases not matched to a gene: 6. CDR1 is LNHNV, CDR2 YYDKDF, per germline (reference sequence). The CDR3 has 13 residues. DNA of the CDR3: TGTGCCACCGGTGGGACAGGCATCGGGGAGCTGTTTTTT. Amino acids: CATGGTGIGELFF. The full variable domain, in which reference TRBV15 and TRBJ2-2 provide the parts outside the CDR3, is DAMVIQNPRYQVTQFGKPVTLSCSQTLNHNVMYWYQQKSSQAPKLLFHYYDKDFNNEADTPDNFQSRRPNTSFCFLDIRSPGLGDTAMYLCATGGTGIGELFFGEGSRLTVL.

This rearrangement joins TRBV18 to TRBJ2-1; maybe TRBD2 (5 bases). This CDR3 region has 15 residues. Germline V gene sequence: CDR1 KGHSH, CDR2 LQKENI. Deletions cut 2 bases from V and 0 bases from J, with 8 bases between. CDR3 amino acids: CASSPNGGSYNEQFF. The CDR3, as DNA: TGTGCCAGCTCACCAAACGGAGGCTCCTACAATGAGCAGTTCTTC.

This chain uses TRBV13 with TRBJ2-2; possible D gene TRBD2, 5 bases. Germline V lookup: CDR1 PRHDT, CDR2 FYEKMQ (reference sequence). V shed 5 bases and J shed 0 bases, with 10 bases lying between them. CDR3 size: 15 residues. CDR3 DNA: TGTGCCAGCAGCCCTAGCCCGACGAACACCGGGGAGCTGTTTTTT. Translating it yields CASSPSPTNTGELFF.

In DNA, the CDR3 is TGTGCCAGCAGCCGGGGGGACCTTCCCTACGAGCAGTACTTC. Translated: CASSRGDLPYEQYF. The V gene is TRBV25-1, the J gene TRBJ2-7; TRBD2 agrees at 7 bases. Trimming at V came to 6 bases and at J to 2 bases, leaving 7 bases not matched to a gene. Germline-derived CDR1 and CDR2 are MGHDK and SYGVNS. The CDR3 loop spans 14 amino acids.

The chain recombines TRBV28 with TRBJ2-1, with 8 bases fitting TRBD1. The J segment lost 3 bases and the V segment lost 5 bases, leaving 9 bases of the junction unmatched. The CDR3 contains 16 residues. In germline, CDR1 is MDHEN, CDR2 SYDVKM. CDR3 DNA: TGTGCCAGCAGTCTTACCGGGACAGGACGCTACAATGAGCAGTTCTTC. It yields the protein CASSLTGTGRYNEQFF.

V gene TRBV29-1 combines with J gene TRBJ1-2; D unresolved. Germline CDR1 and CDR2: SQVTM and ANQGSEA. The V end was cut by 6 bases, the J end by 0 bases, with 14 bases between. The CDR3 spans 14 residues. This CDR3 reads CSVPGPLANYGYTF. In nucleotides, the CDR3 is TGCAGCGTCCCCGGTCCGTTAGCTAACTATGGCTACACCTTC.

The chain combines TRBV27 with TRBJ1-1, with 8 bases aligning to TRBD1. The CDR3 spans 13 residues. Germline CDR1 is MNHEY and CDR2 is SMNVEV (reference sequence). The trim removed 5 bases at V and 7 bases at J, leaving 6 bases unmatched. The CDR3 region is CASSLRTGLEAFF. DNA of the CDR3: TGTGCCAGCAGTCTCCGGACAGGGCTTGAAGCTTTCTTT.

The rearrangement links TRBV19 to TRBJ2-2; TRBD2 might be the D (5 bases). Between the trimmed V and J ends, which lost 3 bases and 1 base, there was a span of 6 bases. This CDR3 has 14 residues. In germline, CDR1 is LNHDA, CDR2 SQIVND (reference sequence). This chain's CDR3 is CASSMRVNTGELFF. In DNA form, the CDR3 reads TGTGCCAGTAGTATGAGGGTGAACACCGGGGAGCTGTTTTTT.

The CDR3 sequence: CASAFRARGDTQYF. The CDR3 DNA sequence: TGTGCCAGTGCCTTTAGAGCCCGAGGGGATACGCAGTATTTT. This chain joins TRBV19 and TRBJ2-3, with D possibly TRBD2 on 5 matching bases. Trimming took 8 bases from V and 6 from J, leaving 18 bases between them. This CDR3 spans 14 amino acids. CDR1 and CDR2 (germline): LNHDA, SQIVND (reference sequence).

The V call is TRBV5-4, the J call TRBJ1-1; tentative D call: TRBD1 (6 bases). The CDR3 spans 14 residues. The V gene lost 7 bases and the J gene lost 0 bases, with 13 bases spanning the gap. The germline CDR1 and CDR2 sequences are SGHNT and YYREEE (reference sequence). CDR3 nucleotide sequence: TGTGCCAGCTATAGGGGGAATATGAACACTGAAGCTTTCTTT. This sequence encodes CASYRGNMNTEAFF.

V is TRBV7-2 and J is TRBJ2-1, with D perhaps TRBD1 (6 bases). Trimming took 5 bases from V and 5 from J, leaving 13 bases between them. This CDR3 is built from 14 residues. The germline V gene has CDR1 SGHTA and CDR2 FQGNSA. Here the CDR3 reads CASSINGQHNEQFF. CDR3 nucleotide sequence: TGTGCCAGCAGCATTAACGGACAGCACAATGAGCAGTTCTTC.

The chain uses TRBV15 and TRBJ2-1, with TRBD2 as a possible D gene (6 bases). The length of the CDR3 is 17 residues. Germline CDR1 LNHNV, CDR2 YYDKDF (reference sequence). The V gene lost 0 bases and the J gene lost 6 bases, with 18 bases spanning the gap. The CDR3, as DNA: TGTGCCACCAGCAGAGAAGTCGGGGGTTTACGAGGCAATGAGCAGTTCTTC. Its translation is CATSREVGGLRGNEQFF.

The rearrangement uses TRBV6-5 and TRBJ2-5; D possibly corresponds to TRBD1 (6 bases). Germline CDR1 and CDR2: MNHEY and SVGAGI. Trimming removed 9 bases from V and 4 bases from J, with 21 bases in between. This CDR3 has 15 amino acids. The CDR3 protein is CARLNDRPKGETQYF. CDR3 bases: TGTGCCAGGCTTAATGACAGGCCAAAGGGAGAGACCCAGTACTTC.

This clone was recorded once. The chain combines TRBV5-6 with TRBJ2-2; 10 bases line up with TRBD1. V gave up 3 bases and J gave up 0 bases; unmatched junction bases: 2. The length of the CDR3 is 16 residues. Germline V CDR1 and CDR2: SGHDT, YYEEEE. DNA for the CDR3: TGTGCCAGCAGCTGGACAGGGGGAACGAACACCGGGGAGCTGTTTTTT. It translates to CASSWTGGTNTGELFF.

The chain is built from TRBV29-1 and TRBJ1-5; TRBD1 might be the D (6 bases). CDR3 length: 16 residues. With 7 bases removed from V and 1 base from J, the gap between germline ends came to 20 bases. In germline, CDR1 is SQVTM, CDR2 ANQGSEA. The CDR3 DNA is TGCAGCGGGGGGTTTTGGGGGCTTGGGAGCAATCAGCCCCAGCATTTT. Translated: CSGGFWGLGSNQPQHF.

V usage is TRBV5-1 and J usage is TRBJ2-3; 9 bases map to TRBD1. Germline values: CDR1 SGHRS, CDR2 YFSETQ. The CDR3 covers 16 residues. Trimming removed 0 bases from V and 3 bases from J; junction bases left unmatched: 5. The chain's CDR3 is CASSLEGTGITDTQYF. CDR3 sequence (DNA): TGCGCCAGCAGCTTGGAGGGGACAGGGATTACAGATACGCAGTATTTT.

This clone has a handful of counts. The chain employs TRBV11-3 and TRBJ2-7; TRBD1 agrees at 7 bases. The CDR3 is 13 residues long. The germline V gene encodes CDR1 SGHNT and CDR2 YENEEA. V gave up 3 bases and J gave up 6 bases; unmatched junction bases: 5. Written as DNA, the CDR3 is TGTGCCAGCAGCTTTAGACAGGGTCTCGAGCAGTACTTC. It codes for CASSFRQGLEQYF. Full variable domain (rest looked up from reference TRBV11-3 and TRBJ2-7): EAGVVQSPRYKIIEKKQPVAFWCNPISGHNTLYWYLQNLGQGPELLIRYENEEAVDDSQLPKDRFSAERLKGVDSTLKIQPAELGDSAVYLCASSFRQGLEQYFGPGTRLTVT.

The rearrangement joins TRBV6-5 to TRBJ1-1; 8 nucleotides agree with TRBD1. With 5 bases clipped from V and 4 bases from J, the junction kept 6 bases outside the gene matches. There are 14 residues in the CDR3. Germline V lookup: CDR1 MNHEY, CDR2 SVGAGI. The CDR3 DNA reads TGTGCCAGCAGTCGGGGACAGGAGGGCACTGAAGCTTTCTTT. It encodes CASSRGQEGTEAFF.

The gene calls are TRBV4-1 and TRBJ2-1; 14 bases fit TRBD2. The CDR3 is made up of 16 amino acids. V lost 4 bases and J lost 9; bases outside the gene matches: 8. The germline V gene encodes CDR1 MGHRA and CDR2 YSYEKL. CDR3 DNA: TGCGCCAGCAGCCCACGGGGACTAGCGGGAGAGGGTGAGCAGTTCTTC. Its protein is CASSPRGLAGEGEQFF.

V usage is TRBV19 and J usage is TRBJ2-7; D uncertain. CDR1 and CDR2 (germline): LNHDA, SQIVND (reference sequence). The CDR3 is 13 residues long. Trimming left V 5 bases short and J 4 bases short, with 12 bases between. The CDR3 DNA reads TGTGCCAGTAGTGGGCATCTAATTTACGAGCAGTACTTC. Its translation: CASSGHLIYEQYF.